This T cell receptor beta chain was sequenced during a study of OX40 agonist ivuxolimab in advanced cancers. Here immunoSEQ multiplex PCR was the method, and the copy in TCRdb shows in-frame clones only, minus some. The table lists about 66,000 clones, around 83% of them singletons. The sample here was CD4+ or CD8+ T cells sorted from blood, taken in a trial of the OX40 agonist ivuxolimab. The receptor comes from an adult with an advanced solid tumor such as melanoma, head and neck, liver or kidney cancer.

CDR3 coding DNA: TGTGCCAGCAGCTTACCGACAGCCAAAGAGACCCAGTACTTC. It yields the protein CASSLPTAKETQYF. The rearrangement joins TRBV11-3 to TRBJ2-5, with D possibly TRBD1 on 5 matching bases. The CDR3 runs to 14 residues. The V gene lost 2 bases and the J gene lost 3 bases, with 10 bases spanning the gap. Germline V gene data show CDR1 as SGHNT and CDR2 as YENEEA. The full variable domain, in which reference TRBV11-3 and TRBJ2-5 provide the parts outside the CDR3, is EAGVVQSPRYKIIEKKQPVAFWCNPISGHNTLYWYLQNLGQGPELLIRYENEEAVDDSQLPKDRFSAERLKGVDSTLKIQPAELGDSAVYLCASSLPTAKETQYFGPGTRLLVL.